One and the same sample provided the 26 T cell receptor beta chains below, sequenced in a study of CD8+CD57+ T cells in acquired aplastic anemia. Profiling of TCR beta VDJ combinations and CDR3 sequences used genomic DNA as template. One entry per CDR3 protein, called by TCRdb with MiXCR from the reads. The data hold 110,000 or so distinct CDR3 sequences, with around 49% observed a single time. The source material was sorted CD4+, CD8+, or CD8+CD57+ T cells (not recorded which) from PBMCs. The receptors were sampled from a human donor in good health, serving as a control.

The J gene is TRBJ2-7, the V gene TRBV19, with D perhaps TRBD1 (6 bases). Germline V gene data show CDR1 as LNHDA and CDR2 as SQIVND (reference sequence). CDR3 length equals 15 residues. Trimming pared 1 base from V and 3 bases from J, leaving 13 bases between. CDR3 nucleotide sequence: TGTGCCAGTAGTATAGGAGGGCAGGGGCTCTACGAGCAGTACTTC. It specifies CASSIGGQGLYEQYF.

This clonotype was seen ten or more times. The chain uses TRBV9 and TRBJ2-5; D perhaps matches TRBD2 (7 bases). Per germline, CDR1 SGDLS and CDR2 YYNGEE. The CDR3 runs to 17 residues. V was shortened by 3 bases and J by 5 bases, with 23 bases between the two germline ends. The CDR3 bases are TGTGCCAGCAGCGCCCCTAAAGGGGGGGCGCTCGATGAGACCCAGTACTTC. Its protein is CASSAPKGGALDETQYF.

The CDR3 DNA sequence: TGTGCCAGTAGGGCTGCAGGGGCTATCGCAGATACGCAGTATTTT. Its translation is CASRAAGAIADTQYF. The chain combines TRBV19 with TRBJ2-3, with D possibly being TRBD1 (6 bases). Trimming left V 6 bases short and J 4 bases short, with 17 bases between. CDR1 and CDR2 from the germline V gene are LNHDA and SQIVND (reference sequence). The CDR3 runs 15 residues.

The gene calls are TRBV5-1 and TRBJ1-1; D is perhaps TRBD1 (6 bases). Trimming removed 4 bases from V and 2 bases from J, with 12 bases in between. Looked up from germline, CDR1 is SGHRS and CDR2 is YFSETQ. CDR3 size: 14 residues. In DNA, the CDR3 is TGCGCCAGCAGCAAGGACAGTGTTAACACTGAAGCTTTCTTT. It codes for CASSKDSVNTEAFF.

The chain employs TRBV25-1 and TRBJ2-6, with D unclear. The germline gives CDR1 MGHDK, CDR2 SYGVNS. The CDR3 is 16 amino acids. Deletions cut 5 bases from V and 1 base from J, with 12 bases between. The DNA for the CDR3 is TGTGCCAGCAGTTCCCCGTTAAGGTCTGGGGCCAACGTCCTGACTTTC. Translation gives CASSSPLRSGANVLTF. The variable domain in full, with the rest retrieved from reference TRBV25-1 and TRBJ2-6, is EADIYQTPRYLVIGTGKKITLECSQTMGHDKMYWYQQDPGMELHLIHYSYGVNSTEKGDLSSESTVSRIRTEHFPLTLESARPSHTSQYLCASSSPLRSGANVLTFGAGSRLTVL.

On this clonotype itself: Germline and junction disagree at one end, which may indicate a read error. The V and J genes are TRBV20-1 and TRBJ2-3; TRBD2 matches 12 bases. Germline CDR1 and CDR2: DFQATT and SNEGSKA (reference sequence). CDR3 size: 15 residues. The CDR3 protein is CSARTSGMSTDAQYF. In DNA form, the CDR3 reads TGCAGTGCTCGGACTAGCGGGATGAGCACAGATGCGCAGTATTTT.

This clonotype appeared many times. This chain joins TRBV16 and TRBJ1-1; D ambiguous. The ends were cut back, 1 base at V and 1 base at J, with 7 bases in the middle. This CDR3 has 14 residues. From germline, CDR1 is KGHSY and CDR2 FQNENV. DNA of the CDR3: TGTGCCAGCAGCCAATTGCAGGAGAACACTGAAGCTTTCTTT. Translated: CASSQLQENTEAFF.

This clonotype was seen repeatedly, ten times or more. CDR3 sequence reads: CASSQDGTGELFF. CDR3 sequence (DNA): TGCGCCAGCAGCCAAGATGGGACCGGGGAGCTGTTTTTT. J is TRBJ2-2 and V is TRBV4-1; D call uncertain. This CDR3 is 13 amino acids long. In germline, CDR1 is MGHRA, CDR2 YSYEKL. The V end lost 0 bases, the J end lost 5 bases, and 4 bases lay between the germline ends.

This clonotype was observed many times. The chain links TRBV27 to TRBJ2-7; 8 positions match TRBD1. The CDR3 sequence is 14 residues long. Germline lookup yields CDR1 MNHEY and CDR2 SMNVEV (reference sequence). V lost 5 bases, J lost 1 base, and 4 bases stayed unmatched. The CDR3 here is CASSTRQGSYEQYF. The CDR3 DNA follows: TGTGCCAGCAGTACCCGACAGGGGTCCTACGAGCAGTACTTC.

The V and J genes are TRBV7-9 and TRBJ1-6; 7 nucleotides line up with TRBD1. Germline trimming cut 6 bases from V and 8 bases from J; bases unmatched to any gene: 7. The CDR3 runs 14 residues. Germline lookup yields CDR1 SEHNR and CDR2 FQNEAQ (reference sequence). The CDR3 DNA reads TGTGCCAGCAGTGACGGGGACAGCTATTCACCCCTCCACTTT. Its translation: CASSDGDSYSPLHF.

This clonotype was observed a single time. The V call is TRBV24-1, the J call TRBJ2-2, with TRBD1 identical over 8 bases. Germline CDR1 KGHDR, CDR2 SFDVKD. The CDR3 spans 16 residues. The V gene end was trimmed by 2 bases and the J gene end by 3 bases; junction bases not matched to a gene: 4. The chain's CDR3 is CATSDSGQGDTGELFF. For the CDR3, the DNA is TGTGCCACCAGTGATTCAGGACAGGGCGACACCGGGGAGCTGTTTTTT.

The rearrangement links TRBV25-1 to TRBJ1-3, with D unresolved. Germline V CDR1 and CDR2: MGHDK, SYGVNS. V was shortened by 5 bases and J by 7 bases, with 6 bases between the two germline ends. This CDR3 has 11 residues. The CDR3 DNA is TGTGCCAGCAGTTGGGGTAACACCATATATTTT. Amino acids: CASSWGNTIYF. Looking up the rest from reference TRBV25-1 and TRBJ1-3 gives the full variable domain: EADIYQTPRYLVIGTGKKITLECSQTMGHDKMYWYQQDPGMELHLIHYSYGVNSTEKGDLSSESTVSRIRTEHFPLTLESARPSHTSQYLCASSWGNTIYFGEGSWLTVV.

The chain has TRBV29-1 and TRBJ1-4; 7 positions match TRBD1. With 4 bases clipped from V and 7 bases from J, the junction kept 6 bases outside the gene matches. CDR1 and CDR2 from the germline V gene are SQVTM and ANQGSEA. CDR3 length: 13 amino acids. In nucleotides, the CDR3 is TGCAGCGTTGCAGAGACAGGGATTGAAAAACTGTTTTTT. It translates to CSVAETGIEKLFF.

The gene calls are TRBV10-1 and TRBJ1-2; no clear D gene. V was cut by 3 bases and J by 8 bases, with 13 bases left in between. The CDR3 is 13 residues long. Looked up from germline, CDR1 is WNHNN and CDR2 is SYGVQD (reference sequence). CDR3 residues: CASSDRGRGGYTF. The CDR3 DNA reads TGCGCCAGCAGTGACCGGGGTCGCGGCGGCTACACCTTC.

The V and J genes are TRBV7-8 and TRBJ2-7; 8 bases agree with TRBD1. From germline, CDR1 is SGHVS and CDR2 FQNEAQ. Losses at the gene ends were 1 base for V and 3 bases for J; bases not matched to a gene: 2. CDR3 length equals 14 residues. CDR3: CASSLEGQGYEQYF. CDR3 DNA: TGTGCCAGCAGCTTAGAAGGACAGGGCTACGAGCAGTACTTC.

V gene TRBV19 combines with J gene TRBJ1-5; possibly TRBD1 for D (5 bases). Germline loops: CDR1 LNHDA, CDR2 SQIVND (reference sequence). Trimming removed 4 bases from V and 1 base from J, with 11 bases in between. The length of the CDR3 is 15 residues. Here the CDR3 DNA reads TGTGCCAGTAGTACCGGATCAGGGAGCAATCAGCCCCAGCATTTT. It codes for CASSTGSGSNQPQHF.

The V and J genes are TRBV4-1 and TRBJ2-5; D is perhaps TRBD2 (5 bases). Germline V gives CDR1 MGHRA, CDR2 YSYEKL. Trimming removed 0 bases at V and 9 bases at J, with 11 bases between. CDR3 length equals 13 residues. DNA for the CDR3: TGCGCCAGCAGCCAAGATAGGAGGAATGCCCAGTACTTC. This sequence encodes CASSQDRRNAQYF.

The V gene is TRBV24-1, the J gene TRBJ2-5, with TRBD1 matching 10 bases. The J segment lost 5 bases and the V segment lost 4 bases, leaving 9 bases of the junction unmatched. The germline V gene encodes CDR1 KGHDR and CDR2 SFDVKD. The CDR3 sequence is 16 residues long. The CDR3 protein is CATSDWRQGAGETQYF. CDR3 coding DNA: TGTGCCACCAGTGACTGGAGACAGGGGGCGGGTGAGACCCAGTACTTC.

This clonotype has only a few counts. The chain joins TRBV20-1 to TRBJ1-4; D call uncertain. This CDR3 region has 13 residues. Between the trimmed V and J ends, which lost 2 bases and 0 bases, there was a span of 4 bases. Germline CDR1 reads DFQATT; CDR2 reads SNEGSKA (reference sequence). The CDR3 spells CSARQATNEKLFF. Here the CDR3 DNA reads TGCAGTGCTAGACAGGCAACTAATGAAAAACTGTTTTTT.

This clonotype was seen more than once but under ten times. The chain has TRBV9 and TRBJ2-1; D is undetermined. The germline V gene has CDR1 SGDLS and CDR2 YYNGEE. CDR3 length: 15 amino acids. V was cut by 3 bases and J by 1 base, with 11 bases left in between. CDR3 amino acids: CASSAGRSSYNEQFF. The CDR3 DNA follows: TGTGCCAGCAGCGCAGGACGATCGTCCTACAATGAGCAGTTCTTC.

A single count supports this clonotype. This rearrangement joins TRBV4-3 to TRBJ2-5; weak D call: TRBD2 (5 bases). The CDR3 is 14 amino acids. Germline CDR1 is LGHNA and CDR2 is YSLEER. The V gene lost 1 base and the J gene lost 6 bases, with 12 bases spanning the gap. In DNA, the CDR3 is TGCGCCAGCAGCCAAGGAACCAGCGGACAGACCCAGTACTTC. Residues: CASSQGTSGQTQYF.

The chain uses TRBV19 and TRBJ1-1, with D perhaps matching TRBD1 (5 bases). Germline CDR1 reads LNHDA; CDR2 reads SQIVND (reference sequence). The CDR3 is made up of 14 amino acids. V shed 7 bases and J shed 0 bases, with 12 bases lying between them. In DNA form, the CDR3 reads TGTGCCAGTATGGAGGGGCCGATGAACACTGAAGCTTTCTTT. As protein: CASMEGPMNTEAFF.

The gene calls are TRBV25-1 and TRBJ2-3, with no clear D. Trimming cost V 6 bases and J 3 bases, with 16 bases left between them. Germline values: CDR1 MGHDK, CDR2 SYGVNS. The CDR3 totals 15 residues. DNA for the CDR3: TGTGCCAGCAGCCAACGACGCGAGCTGACAGATACGCAGTATTTT. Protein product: CASSQRRELTDTQYF.

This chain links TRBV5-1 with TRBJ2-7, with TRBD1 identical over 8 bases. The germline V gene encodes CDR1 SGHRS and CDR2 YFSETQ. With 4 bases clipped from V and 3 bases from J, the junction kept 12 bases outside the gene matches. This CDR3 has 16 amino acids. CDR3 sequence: CASSQYGTGRYYEQYF. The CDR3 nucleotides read TGCGCCAGCAGCCAGTACGGGACAGGTCGTTACTACGAGCAGTACTTC.

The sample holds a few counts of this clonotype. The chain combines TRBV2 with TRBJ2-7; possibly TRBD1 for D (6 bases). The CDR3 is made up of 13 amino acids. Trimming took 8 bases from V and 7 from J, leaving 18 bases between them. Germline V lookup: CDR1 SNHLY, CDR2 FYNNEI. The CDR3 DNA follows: TGTGCCAGCTGTACAGGGCCTCCAGGGGAGCAGTACTTC. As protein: CASCTGPPGEQYF.

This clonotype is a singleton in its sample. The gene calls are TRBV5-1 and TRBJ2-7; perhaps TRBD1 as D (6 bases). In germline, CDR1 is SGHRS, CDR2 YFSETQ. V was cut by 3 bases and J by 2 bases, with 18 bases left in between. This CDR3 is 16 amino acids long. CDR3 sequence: CASSSQPTTGTYEQYF. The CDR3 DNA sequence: TGCGCCAGCAGCTCTCAACCAACGACAGGAACCTACGAGCAGTACTTC. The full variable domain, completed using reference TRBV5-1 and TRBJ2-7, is KAGVTQTPRYLIKTRGQQVTLSCSPISGHRSVSWYQQTPGQGLQFLFEYFSETQRNKGNFPGRFSGRQFSNSRSEMNVSTLELGDSALYLCASSSQPTTGTYEQYFGPGTRLTVT.